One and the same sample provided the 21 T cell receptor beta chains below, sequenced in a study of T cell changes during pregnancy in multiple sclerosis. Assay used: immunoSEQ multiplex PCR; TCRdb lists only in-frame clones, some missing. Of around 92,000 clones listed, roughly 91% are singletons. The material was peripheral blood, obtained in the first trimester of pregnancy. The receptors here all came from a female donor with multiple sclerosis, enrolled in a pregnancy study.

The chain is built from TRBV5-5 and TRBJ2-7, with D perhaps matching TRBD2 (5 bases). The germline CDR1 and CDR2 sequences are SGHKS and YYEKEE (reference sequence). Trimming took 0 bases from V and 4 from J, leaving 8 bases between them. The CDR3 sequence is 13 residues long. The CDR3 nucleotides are TGTGCCAGCAGCTTGGATTCGGGGTACGAGCAGTACTTC. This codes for CASSLDSGYEQYF.

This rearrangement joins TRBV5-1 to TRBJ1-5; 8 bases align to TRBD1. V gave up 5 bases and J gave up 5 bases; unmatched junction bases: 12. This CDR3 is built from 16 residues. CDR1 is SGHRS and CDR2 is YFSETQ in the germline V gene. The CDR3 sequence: CASRSPTGDDYQPQHF. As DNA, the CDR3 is TGCGCCAGCAGATCTCCGACAGGGGACGATTATCAGCCCCAGCATTTT.

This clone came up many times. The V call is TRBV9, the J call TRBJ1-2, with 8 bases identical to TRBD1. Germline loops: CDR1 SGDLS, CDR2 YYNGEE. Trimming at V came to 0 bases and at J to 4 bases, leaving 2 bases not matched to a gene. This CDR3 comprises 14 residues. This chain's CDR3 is CASSVAGQGYGYTF. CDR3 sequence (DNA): TGTGCCAGCAGCGTAGCAGGACAGGGCTATGGCTACACCTTC.

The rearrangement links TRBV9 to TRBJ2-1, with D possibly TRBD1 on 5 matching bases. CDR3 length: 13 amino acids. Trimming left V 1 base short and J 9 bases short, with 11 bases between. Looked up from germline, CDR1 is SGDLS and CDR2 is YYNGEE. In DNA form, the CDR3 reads TGTGCCAGCAGCGTACCAGGGTGGGGTGAGCAGTTCTTC. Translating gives CASSVPGWGEQFF.

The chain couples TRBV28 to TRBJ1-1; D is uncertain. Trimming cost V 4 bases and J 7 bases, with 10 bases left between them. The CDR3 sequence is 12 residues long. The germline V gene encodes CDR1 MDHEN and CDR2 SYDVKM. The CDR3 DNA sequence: TGTGCCAGCAGTTCGGGAGACGGTGAAGCTTTCTTT. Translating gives CASSSGDGEAFF.

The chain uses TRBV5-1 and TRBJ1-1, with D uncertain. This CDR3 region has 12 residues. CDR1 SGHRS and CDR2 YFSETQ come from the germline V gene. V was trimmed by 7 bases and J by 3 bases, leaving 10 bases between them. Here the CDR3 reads CASREVDTEAFF. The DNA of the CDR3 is TGCGCCAGCCGGGAGGTGGACACTGAAGCTTTCTTT.

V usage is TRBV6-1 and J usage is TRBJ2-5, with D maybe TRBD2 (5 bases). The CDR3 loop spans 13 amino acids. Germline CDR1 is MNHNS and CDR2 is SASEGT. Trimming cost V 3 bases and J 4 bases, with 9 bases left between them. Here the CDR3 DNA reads TGTGCCAGCAGTGAGGGAACTAGAGAGACCCAGTACTTC. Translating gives CASSEGTRETQYF.

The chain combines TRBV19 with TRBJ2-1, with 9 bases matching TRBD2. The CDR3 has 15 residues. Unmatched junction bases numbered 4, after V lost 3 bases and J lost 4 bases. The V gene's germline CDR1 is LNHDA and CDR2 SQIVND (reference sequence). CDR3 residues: CASSILAGLYNEQFF. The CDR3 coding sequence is TGTGCCAGTAGTATTCTAGCGGGACTTTACAATGAGCAGTTCTTC.

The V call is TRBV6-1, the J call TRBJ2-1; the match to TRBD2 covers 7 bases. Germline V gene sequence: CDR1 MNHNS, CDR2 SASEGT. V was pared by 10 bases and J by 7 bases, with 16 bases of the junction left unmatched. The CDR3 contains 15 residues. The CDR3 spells CATKTEPGGTNEQFF. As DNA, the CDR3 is TGTGCCACCAAAACGGAACCGGGGGGAACAAATGAGCAGTTCTTC.

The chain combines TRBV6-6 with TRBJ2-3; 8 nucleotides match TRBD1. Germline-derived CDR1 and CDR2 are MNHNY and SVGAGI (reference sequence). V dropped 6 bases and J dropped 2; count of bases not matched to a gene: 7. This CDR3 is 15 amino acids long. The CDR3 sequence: CASRDRVAFTDTQYF. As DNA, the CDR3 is TGTGCCAGCAGGGACAGGGTAGCCTTCACAGATACGCAGTATTTT.

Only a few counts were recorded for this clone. CDR3 in amino acids: CASSPGQDAPLHF. The CDR3 DNA reads as TGTGCCAGCTCACCTGGCCAGGATGCACCCCTCCACTTT. The gene calls are TRBV18 and TRBJ1-6; D call uncertain. CDR1 is KGHSH, CDR2 LQKENI, per germline. The CDR3 is 13 residues long. The V end was cut by 3 bases, the J end by 11 bases, with 11 bases between.

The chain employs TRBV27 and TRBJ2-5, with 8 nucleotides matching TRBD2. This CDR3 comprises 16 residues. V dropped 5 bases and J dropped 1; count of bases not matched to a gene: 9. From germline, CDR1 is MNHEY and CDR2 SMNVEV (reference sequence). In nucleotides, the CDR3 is TGTGCCAGCAGTCCCTCAGCGGGGGAAACCCAAGAGACCCAGTACTTC. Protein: CASSPSAGETQETQYF.

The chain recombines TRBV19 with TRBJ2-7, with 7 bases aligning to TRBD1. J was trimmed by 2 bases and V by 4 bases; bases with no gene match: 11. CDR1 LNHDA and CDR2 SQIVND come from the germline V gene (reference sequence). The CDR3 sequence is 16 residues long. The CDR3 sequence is CASSKLRDSTTYEQYF. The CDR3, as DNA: TGTGCCAGTAGTAAGCTAAGGGACAGTACTACCTACGAGCAGTACTTC.

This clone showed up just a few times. The CDR3 bases are TGTGCCAGCAGCTTGTACGACAGATTCTATGGCTACACCTTC. Its protein is CASSLYDRFYGYTF. V is TRBV5-5 and J is TRBJ1-2; possible D gene TRBD1, 5 bases. V dropped 1 base and J dropped 4 bases, with 11 bases sitting between them. CDR1 SGHKS and CDR2 YYEKEE come from the germline V gene (reference sequence). The CDR3 covers 14 residues.

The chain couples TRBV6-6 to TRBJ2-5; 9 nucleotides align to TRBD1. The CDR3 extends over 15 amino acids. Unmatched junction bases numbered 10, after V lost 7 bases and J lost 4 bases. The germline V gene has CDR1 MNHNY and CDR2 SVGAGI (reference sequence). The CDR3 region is CASNWDRDFIETQYF. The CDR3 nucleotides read TGTGCCAGCAACTGGGACAGGGATTTCATAGAGACCCAGTACTTC.

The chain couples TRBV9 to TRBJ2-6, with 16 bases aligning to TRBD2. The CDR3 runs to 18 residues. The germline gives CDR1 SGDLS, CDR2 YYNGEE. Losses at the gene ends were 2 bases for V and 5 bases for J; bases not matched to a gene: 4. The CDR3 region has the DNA TGTGCCAGCAGCGTGGGACTAGCGGGGGGGCCTCGGGCCAACGTCCTGACTTTC. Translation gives CASSVGLAGGPRANVLTF.

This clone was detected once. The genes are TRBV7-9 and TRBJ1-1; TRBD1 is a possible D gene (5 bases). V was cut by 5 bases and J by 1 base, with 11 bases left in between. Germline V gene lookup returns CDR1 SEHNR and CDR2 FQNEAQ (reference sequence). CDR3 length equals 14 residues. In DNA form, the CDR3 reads TGTGCCAGCAGCCCGCAGGGAGGGAACACTGAAGCTTTCTTT. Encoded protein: CASSPQGGNTEAFF.

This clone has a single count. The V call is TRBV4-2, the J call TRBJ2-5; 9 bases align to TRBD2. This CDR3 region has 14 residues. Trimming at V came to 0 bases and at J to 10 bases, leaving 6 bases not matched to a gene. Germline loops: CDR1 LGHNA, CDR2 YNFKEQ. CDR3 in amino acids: CASSQDQRGDLQYF. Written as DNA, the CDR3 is TGTGCCAGCAGCCAAGATCAGCGGGGGGACCTCCAGTACTTC.

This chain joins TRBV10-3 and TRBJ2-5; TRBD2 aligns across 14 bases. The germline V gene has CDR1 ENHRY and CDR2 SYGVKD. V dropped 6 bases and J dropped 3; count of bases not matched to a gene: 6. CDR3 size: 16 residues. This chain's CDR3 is CAISDGTSGGEETQYF. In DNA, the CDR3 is TGTGCCATCAGCGATGGGACTAGCGGGGGTGAAGAGACCCAGTACTTC.

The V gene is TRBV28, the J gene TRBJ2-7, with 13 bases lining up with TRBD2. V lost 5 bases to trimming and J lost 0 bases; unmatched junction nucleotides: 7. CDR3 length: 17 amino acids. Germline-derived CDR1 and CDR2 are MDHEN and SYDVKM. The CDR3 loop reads CASSPGLAGASSYEQYF. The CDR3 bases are TGTGCCAGCAGTCCCGGACTAGCGGGGGCGTCCTCCTACGAGCAGTACTTC. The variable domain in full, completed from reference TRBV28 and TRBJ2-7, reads DVKVTQSSRYLVKRTGEKVFLECVQDMDHENMFWYRQDPGLGLRLIYFSYDVKMKEKGDIPEGYSVSREKKERFSLILESASTNQTSMYLCASSPGLAGASSYEQYFGPGTRLTVT.

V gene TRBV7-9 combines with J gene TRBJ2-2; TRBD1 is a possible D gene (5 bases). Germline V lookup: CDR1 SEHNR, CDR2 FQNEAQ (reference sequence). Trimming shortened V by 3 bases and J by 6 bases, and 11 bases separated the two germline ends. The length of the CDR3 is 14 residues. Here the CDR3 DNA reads TGTGCCAGCAGCTTGCAGGGTGGCTCCGGGGAGCTGTTTTTT. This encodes CASSLQGGSGELFF. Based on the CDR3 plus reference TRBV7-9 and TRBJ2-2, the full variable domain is DTGVSQNPRHKITKRGQNVTFRCDPISEHNRLYWYRQTLGQGPEFLTYFQNEAQLEKSRLLSDRFSAERPKGSFSTLEIQRTEQGDSAMYLCASSLQGGSGELFFGEGSRLTVL.